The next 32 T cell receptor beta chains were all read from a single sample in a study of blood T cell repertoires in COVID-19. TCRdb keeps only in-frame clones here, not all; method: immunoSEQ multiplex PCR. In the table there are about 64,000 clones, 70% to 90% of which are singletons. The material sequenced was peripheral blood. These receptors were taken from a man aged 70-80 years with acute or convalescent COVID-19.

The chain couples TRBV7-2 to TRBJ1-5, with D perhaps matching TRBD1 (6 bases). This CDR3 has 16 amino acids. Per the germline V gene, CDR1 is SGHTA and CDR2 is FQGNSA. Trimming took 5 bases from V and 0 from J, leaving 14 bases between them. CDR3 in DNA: TGTGCCAGCAGCCAACAGGGAGCTCTTAGCAATCAGCCCCAGCATTTT. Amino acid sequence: CASSQQGALSNQPQHF.

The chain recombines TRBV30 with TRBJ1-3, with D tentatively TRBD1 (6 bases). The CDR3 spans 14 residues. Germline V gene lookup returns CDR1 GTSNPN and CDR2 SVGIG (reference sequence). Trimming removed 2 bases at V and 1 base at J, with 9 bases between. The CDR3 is CAWSLGASGNTIYF. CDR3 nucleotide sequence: TGTGCCTGGAGTTTGGGGGCGTCTGGAAACACCATATATTTT.

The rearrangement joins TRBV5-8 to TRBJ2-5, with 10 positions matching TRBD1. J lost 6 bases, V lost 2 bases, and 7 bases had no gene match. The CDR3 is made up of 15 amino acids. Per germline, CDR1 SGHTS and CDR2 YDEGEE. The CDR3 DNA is TGTGCCAGCAGCTTATCGACAGGGGGCAGGCAGACCCAGTACTTC. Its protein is CASSLSTGGRQTQYF.

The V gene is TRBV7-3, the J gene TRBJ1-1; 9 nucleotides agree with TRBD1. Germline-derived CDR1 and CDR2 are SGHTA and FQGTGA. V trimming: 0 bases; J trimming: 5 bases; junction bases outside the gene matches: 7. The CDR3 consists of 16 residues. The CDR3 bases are TGTGCCAGCAGCTTAACCCCTTCGACAGGGGGAACTGAAGCTTTCTTT. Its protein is CASSLTPSTGGTEAFF.

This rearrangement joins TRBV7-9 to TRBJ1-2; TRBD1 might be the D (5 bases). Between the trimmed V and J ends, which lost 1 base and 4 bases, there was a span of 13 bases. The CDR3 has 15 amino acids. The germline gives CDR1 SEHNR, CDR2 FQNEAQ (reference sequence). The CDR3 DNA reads TGTGCCAGCAGCTTAGTAGGACCGGGGGGCTATGGCTACACCTTC. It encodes CASSLVGPGGYGYTF.

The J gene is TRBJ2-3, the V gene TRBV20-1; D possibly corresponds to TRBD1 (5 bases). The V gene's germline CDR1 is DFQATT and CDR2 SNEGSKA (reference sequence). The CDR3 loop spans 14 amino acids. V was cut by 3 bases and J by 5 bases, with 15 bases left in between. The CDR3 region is CSASFRQGEDTQYF. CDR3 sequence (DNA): TGCAGTGCTAGTTTCCGGCAGGGTGAAGATACGCAGTATTTT.

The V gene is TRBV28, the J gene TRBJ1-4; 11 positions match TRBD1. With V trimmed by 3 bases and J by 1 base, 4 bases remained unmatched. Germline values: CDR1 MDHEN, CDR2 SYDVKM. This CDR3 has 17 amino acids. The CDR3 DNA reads TGTGCCAGCAGTTTTGGACAGGGGGCGAAAACTAATGAAAAACTGTTTTTT. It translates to CASSFGQGAKTNEKLFF.

CDR3 sequence (DNA): TGCAGCGTTGTGCTAGCGGGGAGATACAATGAGCAGTTCTTC. Its translation: CSVVLAGRYNEQFF. V gene TRBV29-1 combines with J gene TRBJ2-1; 9 bases match TRBD2. This CDR3 spans 14 amino acids. In germline, CDR1 is SQVTM, CDR2 ANQGSEA. V lost 4 bases, J lost 4 bases, and 5 bases stayed unmatched.

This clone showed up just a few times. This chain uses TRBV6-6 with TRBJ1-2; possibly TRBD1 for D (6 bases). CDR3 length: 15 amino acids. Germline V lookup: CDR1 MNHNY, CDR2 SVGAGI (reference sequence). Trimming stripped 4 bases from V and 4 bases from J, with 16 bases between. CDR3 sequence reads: CASSSRDGQIYGYTF. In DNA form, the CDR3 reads TGTGCCAGCAGTTCCCGGGACGGACAGATCTATGGCTACACCTTC.

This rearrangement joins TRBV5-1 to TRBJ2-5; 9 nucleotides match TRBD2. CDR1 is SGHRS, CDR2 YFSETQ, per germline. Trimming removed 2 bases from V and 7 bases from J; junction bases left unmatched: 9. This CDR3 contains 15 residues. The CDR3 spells CASSLGTSLGRTQYF. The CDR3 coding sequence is TGCGCCAGCAGCTTAGGGACTAGCTTGGGGAGGACCCAGTACTTC.

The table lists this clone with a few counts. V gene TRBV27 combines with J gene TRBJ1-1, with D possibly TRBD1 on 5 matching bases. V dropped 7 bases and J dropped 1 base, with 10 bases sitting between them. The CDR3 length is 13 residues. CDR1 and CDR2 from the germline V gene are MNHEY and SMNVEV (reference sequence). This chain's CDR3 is CASNRGRNTEAFF. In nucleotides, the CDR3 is TGTGCCAGCAACCGGGGGAGGAACACTGAAGCTTTCTTT.

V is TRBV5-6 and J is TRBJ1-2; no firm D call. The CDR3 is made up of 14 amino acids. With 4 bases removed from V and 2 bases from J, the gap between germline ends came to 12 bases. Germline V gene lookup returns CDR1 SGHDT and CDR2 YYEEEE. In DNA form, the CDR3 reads TGTGCCAGCAGCCCTCCGCGGAGGAACTATGGCTACACCTTC. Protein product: CASSPPRRNYGYTF.

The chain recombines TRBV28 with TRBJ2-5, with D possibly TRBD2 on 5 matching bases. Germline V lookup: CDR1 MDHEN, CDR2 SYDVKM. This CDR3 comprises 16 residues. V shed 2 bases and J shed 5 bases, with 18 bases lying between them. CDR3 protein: CASSLLASGIMETQYF. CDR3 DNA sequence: TGTGCCAGCAGTTTACTTGCCTCGGGGATAATGGAGACCCAGTACTTC.

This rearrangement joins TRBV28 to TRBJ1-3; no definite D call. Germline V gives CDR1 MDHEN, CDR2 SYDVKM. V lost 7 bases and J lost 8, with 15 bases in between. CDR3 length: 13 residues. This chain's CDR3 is CASTLSVRDTIYF. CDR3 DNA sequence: TGTGCCAGCACCCTCTCGGTACGGGACACCATATATTTT.

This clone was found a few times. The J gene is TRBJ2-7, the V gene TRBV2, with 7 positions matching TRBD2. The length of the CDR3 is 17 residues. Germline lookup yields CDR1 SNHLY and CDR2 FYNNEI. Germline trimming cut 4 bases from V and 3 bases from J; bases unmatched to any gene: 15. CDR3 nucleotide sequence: TGTGCCAGCAGTGGACTAGCCTCGGAGCGGGCCCTCTACGAGCAGTACTTC. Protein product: CASSGLASERALYEQYF.

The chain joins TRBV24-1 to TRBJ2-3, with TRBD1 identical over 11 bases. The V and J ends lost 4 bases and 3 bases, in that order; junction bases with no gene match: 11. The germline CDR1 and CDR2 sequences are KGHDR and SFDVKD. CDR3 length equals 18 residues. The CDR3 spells CATSDTGQGALGTDTQYF. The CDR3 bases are TGTGCCACCAGTGACACCGGACAGGGGGCGCTCGGGACAGATACGCAGTATTTT.

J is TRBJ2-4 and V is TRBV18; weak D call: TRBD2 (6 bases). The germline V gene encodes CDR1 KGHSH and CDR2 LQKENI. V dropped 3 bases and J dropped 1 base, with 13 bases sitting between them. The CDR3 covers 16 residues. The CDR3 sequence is CASSPSRGTAKNIQYF. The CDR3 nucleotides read TGTGCCAGCTCACCGAGTCGGGGGACGGCCAAAAACATTCAGTACTTC.

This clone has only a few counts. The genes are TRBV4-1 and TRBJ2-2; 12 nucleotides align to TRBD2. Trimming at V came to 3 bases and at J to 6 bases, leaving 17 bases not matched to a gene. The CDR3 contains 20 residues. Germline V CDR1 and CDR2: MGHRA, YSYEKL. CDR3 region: CASSHPSGTSGFPISGELFF. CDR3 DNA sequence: TGCGCCAGCAGCCACCCCTCGGGGACTAGCGGGTTTCCTATCTCCGGGGAGCTGTTTTTT.

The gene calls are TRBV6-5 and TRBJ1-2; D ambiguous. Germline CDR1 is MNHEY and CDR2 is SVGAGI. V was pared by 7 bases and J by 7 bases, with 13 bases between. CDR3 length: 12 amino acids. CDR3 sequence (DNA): TGTGCCAGCACTACCGGGAGTTTTGGCTACACCTTC. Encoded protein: CASTTGSFGYTF.

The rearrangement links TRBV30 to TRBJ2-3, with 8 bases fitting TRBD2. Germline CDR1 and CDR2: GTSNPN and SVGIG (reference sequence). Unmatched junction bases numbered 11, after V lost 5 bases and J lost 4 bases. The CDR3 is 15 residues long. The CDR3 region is CAWGGLAGFADTQYF. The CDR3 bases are TGTGCCTGGGGAGGGCTAGCGGGTTTCGCAGATACGCAGTATTTT.

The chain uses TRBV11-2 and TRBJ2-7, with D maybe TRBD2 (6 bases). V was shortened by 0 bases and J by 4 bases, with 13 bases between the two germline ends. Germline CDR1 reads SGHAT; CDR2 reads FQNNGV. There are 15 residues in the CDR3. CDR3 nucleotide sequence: TGTGCCAGCAGCTTAGATCTTCAAGGAGGGTACGAGCAGTACTTC. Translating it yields CASSLDLQGGYEQYF.

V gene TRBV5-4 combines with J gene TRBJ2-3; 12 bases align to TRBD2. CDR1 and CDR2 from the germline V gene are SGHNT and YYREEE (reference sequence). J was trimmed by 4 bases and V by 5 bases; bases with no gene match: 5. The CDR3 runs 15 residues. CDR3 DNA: TGTGCCAGCAGAACTAGCGGGGGGTTCGCAGATACGCAGTATTTT. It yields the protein CASRTSGGFADTQYF.

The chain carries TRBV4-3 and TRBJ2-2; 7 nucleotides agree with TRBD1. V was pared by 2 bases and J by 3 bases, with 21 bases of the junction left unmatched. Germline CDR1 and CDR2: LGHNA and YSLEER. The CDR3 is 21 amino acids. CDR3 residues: CASSQRRGDSIVLWDTGELFF. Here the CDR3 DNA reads TGCGCCAGCAGCCAAAGAAGAGGGGACAGTATTGTGCTTTGGGACACCGGGGAGCTGTTTTTT.

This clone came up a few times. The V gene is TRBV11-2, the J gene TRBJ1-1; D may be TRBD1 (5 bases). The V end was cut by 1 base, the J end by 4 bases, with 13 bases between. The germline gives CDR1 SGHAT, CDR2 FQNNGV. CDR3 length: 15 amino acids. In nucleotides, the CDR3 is TGTGCCAGCAGCTTAGGCCGGCGGGGGGGCACTGAAGCTTTCTTT. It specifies CASSLGRRGGTEAFF. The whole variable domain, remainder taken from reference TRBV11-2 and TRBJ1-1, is EAGVAQSPRYKIIEKRQSVAFWCNPISGHATLYWYQQILGQGPKLLIQFQNNGVVDDSQLPKDRFSAERLKGVDSTLKIQPAKLEDSAVYLCASSLGRRGGTEAFFGQGTRLTVV.

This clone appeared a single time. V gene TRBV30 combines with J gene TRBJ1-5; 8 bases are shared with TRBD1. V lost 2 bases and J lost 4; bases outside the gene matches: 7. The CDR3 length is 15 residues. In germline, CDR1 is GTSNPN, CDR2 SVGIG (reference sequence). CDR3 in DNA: TGTGCCTGGAGTAGGACAGGGAGCACTAATCAGCCCCAGCATTTT. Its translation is CAWSRTGSTNQPQHF.

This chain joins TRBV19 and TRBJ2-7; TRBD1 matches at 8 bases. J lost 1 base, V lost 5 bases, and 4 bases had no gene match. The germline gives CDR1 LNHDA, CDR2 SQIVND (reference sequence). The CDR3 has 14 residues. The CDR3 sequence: CASSVRQGSYEQYF. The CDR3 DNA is TGTGCCAGTAGTGTTCGACAGGGGTCCTACGAGCAGTACTTC.

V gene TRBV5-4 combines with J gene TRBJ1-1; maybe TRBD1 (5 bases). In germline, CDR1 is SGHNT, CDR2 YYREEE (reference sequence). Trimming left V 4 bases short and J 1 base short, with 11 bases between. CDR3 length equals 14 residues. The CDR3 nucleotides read TGTGCCAGCAGCGACGGGAGGGGGAACACTGAAGCTTTCTTT. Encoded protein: CASSDGRGNTEAFF. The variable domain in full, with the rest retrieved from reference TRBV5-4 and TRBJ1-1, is ETGVTQSPTHLIKTRGQQVTLRCSSQSGHNTVSWYQQALGQGPQFIFQYYREEENGRGNFPPRFSGLQFPNYSSELNVNALELDDSALYLCASSDGRGNTEAFFGQGTRLTVV.

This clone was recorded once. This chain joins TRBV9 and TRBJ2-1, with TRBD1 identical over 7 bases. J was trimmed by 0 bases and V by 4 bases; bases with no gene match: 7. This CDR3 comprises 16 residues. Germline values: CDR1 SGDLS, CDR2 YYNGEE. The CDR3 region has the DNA TGTGCCAGCAGCTCCCACAGGGGAAACTCCTACAATGAGCAGTTCTTC. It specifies CASSSHRGNSYNEQFF.

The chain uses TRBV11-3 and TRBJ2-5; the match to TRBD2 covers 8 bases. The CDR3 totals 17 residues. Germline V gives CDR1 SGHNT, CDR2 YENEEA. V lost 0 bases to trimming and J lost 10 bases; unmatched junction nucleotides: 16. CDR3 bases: TGTGCCAGCAGCTTAGAAGGTCTCCCAAGGGACCGGGAGGGCCAGTACTTC. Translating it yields CASSLEGLPRDREGQYF.

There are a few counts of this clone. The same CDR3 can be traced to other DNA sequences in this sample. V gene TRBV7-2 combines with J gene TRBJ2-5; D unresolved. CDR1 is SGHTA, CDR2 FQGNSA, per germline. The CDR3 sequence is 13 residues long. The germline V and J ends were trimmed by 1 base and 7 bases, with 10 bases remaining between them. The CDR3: CASSLEPAGTQYF. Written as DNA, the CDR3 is TGTGCCAGCAGCTTAGAGCCGGCAGGGACCCAGTACTTC. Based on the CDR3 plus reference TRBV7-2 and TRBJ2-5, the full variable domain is GAGVSQSPSNKVTEKGKDVELRCDPISGHTALYWYRQSLGQGLEFLIYFQGNSAPDKSGLPSDRFSAERTGGSVSTLTIQRTQQEDSAVYLCASSLEPAGTQYFGPGTRLLVL.

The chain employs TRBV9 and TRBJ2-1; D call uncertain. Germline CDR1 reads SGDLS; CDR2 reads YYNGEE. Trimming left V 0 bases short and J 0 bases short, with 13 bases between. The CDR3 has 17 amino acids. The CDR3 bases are TGTGCCAGCAGCGTAGCTACGGTACTGAGCTCCTACAATGAGCAGTTCTTC. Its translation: CASSVATVLSSYNEQFF.

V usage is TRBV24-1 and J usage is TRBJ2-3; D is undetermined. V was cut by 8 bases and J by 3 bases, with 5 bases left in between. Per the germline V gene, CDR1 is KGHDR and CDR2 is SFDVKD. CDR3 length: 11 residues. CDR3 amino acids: CATTSTDTQYF. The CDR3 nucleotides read TGTGCCACCACATCAACAGATACGCAGTATTTT.